Sequencing of this TCR beta chain was carried out in a study of T cell changes during pregnancy in multiple sclerosis. This clone was picked up one time. Measured with immunoSEQ multiplex PCR; TCRdb has only the in-frame clones, and not every one. The sample contains tens of thousands of clones, about 89% of which appear only once. V lost 0 bases, J lost 5 bases, and 6 bases stayed unmatched. CDR1 is SGHNT, CDR2 YENEEA, per germline. The CDR3 has 15 amino acids. The sequencing here drew on CD4+ T cells from peripheral blood mononuclear cells, taken in the third trimester of pregnancy. This sequence originates from a female donor in good health, enrolled as a control in a pregnancy study. The chain couples TRBV11-3 to TRBJ2-7; TRBD1 agrees at 8 bases. The CDR3 DNA sequence: TGTGCCAGCAGCTTAGAGTCCGACAGGGGCCACGAGCAGTACTTC. Protein product: CASSLESDRGHEQYF.